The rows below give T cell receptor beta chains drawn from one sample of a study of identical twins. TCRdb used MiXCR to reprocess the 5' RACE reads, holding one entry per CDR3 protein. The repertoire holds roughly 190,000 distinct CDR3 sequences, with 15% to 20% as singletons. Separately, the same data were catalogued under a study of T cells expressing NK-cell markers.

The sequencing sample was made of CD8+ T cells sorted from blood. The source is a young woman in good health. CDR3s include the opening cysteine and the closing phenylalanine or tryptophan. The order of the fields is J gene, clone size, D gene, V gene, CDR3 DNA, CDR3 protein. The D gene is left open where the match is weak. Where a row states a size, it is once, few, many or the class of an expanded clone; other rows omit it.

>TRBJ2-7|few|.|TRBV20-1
TGCAGTGCTCCCAAATCTCCAGAGAGCTCCTACGAGCAGTACTTC
CSAPKSPESSYEQYF
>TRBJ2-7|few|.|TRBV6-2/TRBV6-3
TGTGCCAGCAGTTACTCGGACTACTCCGAGCAGTACTTC
CASSYSDYSEQYF
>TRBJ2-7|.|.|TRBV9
TGTGCCAGCAGTGGGGACGGGTCCTACGAGCAGTACTTC
CASSGDGSYEQYF
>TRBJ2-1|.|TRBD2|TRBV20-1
TGCAGTGCAAATAGCGGGGATACCTACAATGAGCAGTTCTTC
CSANSGDTYNEQFF
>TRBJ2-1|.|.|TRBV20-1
TGCAGTGCCCCGGGACCTTACTCCTACAATGAGCAGTTCTTC
CSAPGPYSYNEQFF
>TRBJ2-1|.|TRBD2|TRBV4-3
TGCGCCAGCAGCCCCTGGGGGGGATCGAGCGATGAGCAGTTCTTC
CASSPWGGSSDEQFF
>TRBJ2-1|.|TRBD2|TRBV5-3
TGTGCCAGGGGAACGGGACTAGCGGGAGTAGTCCCGGTTGATGAGCAGTTCTTC
CARGTGLAGVVPVDEQFF
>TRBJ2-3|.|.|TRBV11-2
TGTGCCAGCAGCTTAGATGATAGAGGGAGTGGCACAGATACGCAGTATTTT
CASSLDDRGSGTDTQYF
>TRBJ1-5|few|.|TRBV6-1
TGTGCCAGCAGTGGTAGCCGCGGAGGCAATCAGCCCCAGCATTTT
CASSGSRGGNQPQHF
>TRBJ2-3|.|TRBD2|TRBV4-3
TGCGCCAGCAGCCTGCGATCTAGCGGGAACACAGATACGCAGTATTTT
CASSLRSSGNTDTQYF
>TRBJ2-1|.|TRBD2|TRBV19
TGTGCCAGCGGGACTAGCGGGATCGGTGAGCAGTTCTTC
CASGTSGIGEQFF
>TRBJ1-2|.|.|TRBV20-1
TGCAGTGCTAGAGGGCAGGATGGCTACACCTTC
CSARGQDGYTF
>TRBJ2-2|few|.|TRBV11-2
TGTGCCAGCAGCCCGGGGGTCTCCTACACCGGGGAGCTGTTTTTT
CASSPGVSYTGELFF
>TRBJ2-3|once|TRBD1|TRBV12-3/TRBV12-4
TGTGCCAGCAACTCTCGGGACAGGCTCATTTCGGCGGATGCGCAGTATTTT
CASNSRDRLISADAQYF
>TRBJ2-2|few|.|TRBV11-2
TGTGCCAGCAGGACCCCTATCAGGGGAACGAACACCGGGGAGCTGTTTTTT
CASRTPIRGTNTGELFF
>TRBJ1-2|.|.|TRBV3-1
TGTGCCAGCAGCCAAGATGGCGCAGGGGCAGCCTATGGCTACACCTTC
CASSQDGAGAAYGYTF
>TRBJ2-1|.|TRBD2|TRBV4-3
TGCGCCAGCAGCCAAACATTGGGACTAGCGGCTTCCTACAATGAGCAGTTCTTC
CASSQTLGLAASYNEQFF
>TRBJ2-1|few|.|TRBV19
TGTGCCAGTAAAGCGGGCTGGGGCCCCTACAATGAGCAGTTCTTC
CASKAGWGPYNEQFF
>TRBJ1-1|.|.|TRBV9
TGTGCCAGCAGCGTAGCTGTGTCAGCTGAAGCTTTCTTT
CASSVAVSAEAFF
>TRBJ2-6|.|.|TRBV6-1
TGTGCCAGCAGTGAGGGGAGCTCTGGGGCCAACGTCCTGACTTTC
CASSEGSSGANVLTF
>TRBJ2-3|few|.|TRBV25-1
TGTGCCAGCAGTGGTCCCGCGGATACGCAGTATTTT
CASSGPADTQYF
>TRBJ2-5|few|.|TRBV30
TGTGCCTGGAGTGGGGTACCTTCAGAGACCCAGTACTTC
CAWSGVPSETQYF
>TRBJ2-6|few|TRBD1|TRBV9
TGTGCCAGCAGCATCTCAGGGGGTGCTGGGGCCAACGTCCTGACTTTC
CASSISGGAGANVLTF
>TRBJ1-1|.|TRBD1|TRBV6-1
TGTGCCAGCAGTCCAGGGCCCGCGGACAGGGGTTTTGGTGCTGAAGCTTTCTTT
CASSPGPADRGFGAEAFF
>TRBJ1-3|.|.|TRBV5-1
TGCGCCAGCAGCTTGCACAGCATATCTGGAAACACCATATATTTT
CASSLHSISGNTIYF
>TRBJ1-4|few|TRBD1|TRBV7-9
TGTGCCAGCAGCAGTATCGACAGGGCGGGTGAAAAACTGTTTTTT
CASSSIDRAGEKLFF
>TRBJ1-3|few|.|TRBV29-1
TGCAGCGTTGGACCTGACAGCTCTGGAAACACCATATATTTT
CSVGPDSSGNTIYF
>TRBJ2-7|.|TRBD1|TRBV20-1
TGCAGTGCTTATACAGGGGGAGGCTACGAGCAGTACTTC
CSAYTGGGYEQYF